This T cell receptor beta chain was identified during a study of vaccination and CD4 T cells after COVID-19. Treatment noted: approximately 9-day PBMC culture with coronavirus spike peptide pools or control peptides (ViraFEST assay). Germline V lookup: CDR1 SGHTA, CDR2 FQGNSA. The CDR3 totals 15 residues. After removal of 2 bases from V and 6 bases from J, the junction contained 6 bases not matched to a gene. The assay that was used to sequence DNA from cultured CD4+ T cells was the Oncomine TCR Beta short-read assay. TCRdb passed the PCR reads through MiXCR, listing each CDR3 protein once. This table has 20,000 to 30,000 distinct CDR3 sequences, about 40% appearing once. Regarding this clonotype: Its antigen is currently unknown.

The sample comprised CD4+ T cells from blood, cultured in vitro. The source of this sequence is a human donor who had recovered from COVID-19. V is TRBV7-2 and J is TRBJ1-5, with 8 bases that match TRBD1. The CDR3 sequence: CASSLNSGGGQPQHF. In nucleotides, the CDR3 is TGTGCCAGCAGCTTAAATTCAGGGGGCGGTCAGCCCCAGCATTTT.